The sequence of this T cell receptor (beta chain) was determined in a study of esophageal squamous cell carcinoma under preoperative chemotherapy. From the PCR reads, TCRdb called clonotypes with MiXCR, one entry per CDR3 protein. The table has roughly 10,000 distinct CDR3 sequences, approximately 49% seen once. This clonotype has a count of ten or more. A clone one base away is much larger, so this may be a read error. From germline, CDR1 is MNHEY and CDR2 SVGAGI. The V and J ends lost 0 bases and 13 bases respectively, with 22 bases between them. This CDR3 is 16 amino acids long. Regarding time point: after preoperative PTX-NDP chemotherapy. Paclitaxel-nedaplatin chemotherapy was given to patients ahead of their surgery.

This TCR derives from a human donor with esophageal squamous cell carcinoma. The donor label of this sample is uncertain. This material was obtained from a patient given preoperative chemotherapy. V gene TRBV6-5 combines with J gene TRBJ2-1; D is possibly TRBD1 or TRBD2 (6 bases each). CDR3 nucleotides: TGTGCCAGCAGTTACTCCTTCCGGGAGAGGGGGGAGACCCAGTTCTTC. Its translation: CASSYSFRERGETQFF.